This T cell receptor (beta chain) was recovered during a study of cytomegalovirus exposure and HLA in healthy donors. Study-level points and caveats: The study designated roughly 150 TCR beta chains cytomegalovirus-associated. Among TCR beta chains of equal frequency, HLA-associated ones were more clonally expanded in a later analysis. Reports indicate that TCR beta sequences accurately predicted the HLA-A and HLA-B alleles of most subjects.

The CDR3 has 15 amino acids. Germline loops: CDR1 SNHLY, CDR2 FYNNEI. V was trimmed by 5 bases and J by 4 bases, leaving 16 bases between them. This clone was detected only a few times. Its antigen is as yet unknown. The PCR contained 60 Vbeta and 13 Jbeta primers. Profiled with immunoSEQ multiplex PCR; TCRdb holds only in-frame clones, not every one. Here the sample spans roughly 150,000 clones, around a tenth being singletons. The V and J genes are TRBV2 and TRBJ2-3; tentative D call: TRBD2 (6 bases). This TCR came from a male donor in good health and CMV-seronegative. Sample: PBMCs. For the CDR3, the DNA is TGTGCCAGCAGTCTGGCGGGGAAACTCGCAGATACGCAGTATTTT. Translated: CASSLAGKLADTQYF.